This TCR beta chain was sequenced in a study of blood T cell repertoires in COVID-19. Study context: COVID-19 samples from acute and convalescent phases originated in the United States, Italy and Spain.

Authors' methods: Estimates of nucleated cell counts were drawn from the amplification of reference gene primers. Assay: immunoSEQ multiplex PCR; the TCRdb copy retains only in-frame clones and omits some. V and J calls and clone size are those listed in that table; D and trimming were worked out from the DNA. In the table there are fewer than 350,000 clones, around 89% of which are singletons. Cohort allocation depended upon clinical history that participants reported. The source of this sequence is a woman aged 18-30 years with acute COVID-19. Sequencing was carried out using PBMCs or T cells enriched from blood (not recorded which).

CDR3 sequence reads: CASSESGGASEKLFF. In nucleotides, the CDR3 is TGTGCCAGCAGTGAATCTGGAGGGGCGAGTGAAAAACTGTTTTTT. The chain links TRBV6-1 to TRBJ1-4; D possibly corresponds to TRBD1 (5 bases). V was trimmed by 2 bases and J by 7 bases, leaving 14 bases between them. Germline V gene lookup returns CDR1 MNHNS and CDR2 SASEGT. CDR3 length: 15 amino acids.